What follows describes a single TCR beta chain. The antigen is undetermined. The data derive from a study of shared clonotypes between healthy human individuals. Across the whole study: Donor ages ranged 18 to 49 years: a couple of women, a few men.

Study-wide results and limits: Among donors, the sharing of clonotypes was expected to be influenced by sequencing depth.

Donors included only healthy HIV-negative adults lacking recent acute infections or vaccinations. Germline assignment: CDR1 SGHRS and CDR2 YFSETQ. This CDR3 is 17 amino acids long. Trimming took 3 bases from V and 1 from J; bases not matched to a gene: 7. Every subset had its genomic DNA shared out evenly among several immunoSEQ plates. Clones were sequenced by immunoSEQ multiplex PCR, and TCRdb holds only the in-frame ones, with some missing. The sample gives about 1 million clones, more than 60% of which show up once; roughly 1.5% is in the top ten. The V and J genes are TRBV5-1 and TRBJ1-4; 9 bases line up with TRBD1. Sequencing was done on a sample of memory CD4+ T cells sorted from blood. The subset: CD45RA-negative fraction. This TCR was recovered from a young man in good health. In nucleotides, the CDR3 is TGCGCCAGCAGCTCGGGGACAGGGATTAAAACTAATGAAAAACTGTTTTTT. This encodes CASSSGTGIKTNEKLFF.